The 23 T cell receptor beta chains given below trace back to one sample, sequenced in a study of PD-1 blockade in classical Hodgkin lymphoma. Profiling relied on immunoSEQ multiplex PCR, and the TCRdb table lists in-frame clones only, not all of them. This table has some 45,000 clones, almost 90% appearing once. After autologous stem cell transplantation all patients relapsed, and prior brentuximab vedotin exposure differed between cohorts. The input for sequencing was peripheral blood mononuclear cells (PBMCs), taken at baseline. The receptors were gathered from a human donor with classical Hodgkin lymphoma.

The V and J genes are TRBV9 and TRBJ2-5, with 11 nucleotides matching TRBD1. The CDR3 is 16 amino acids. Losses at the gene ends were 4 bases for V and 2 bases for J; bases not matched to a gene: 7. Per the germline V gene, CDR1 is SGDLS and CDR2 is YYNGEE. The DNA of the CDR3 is TGTGCCAGCAGCTCCAAGGACAGGGGGCGACAAGAGACCCAGTACTTC. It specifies CASSSKDRGRQETQYF.

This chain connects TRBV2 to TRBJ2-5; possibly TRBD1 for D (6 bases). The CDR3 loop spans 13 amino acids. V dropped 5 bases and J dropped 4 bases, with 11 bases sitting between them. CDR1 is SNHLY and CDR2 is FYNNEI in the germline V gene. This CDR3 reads CASSRDTRETQYF. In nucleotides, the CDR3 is TGTGCCAGCAGTAGGGACACACGAGAGACCCAGTACTTC.

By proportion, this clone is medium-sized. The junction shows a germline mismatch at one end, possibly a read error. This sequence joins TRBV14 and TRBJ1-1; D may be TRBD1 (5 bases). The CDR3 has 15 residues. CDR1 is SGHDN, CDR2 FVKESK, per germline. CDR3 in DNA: TGTGCCAGCAGTCAAGGCGGGGCGGTGGCGACTGAAGCTTTCTTT. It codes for CASSQGGAVATEAFF.

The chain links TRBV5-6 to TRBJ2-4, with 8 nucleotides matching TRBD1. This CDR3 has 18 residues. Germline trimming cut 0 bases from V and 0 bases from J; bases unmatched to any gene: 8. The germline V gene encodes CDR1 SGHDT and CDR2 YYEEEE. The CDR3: CASSLAAGGDRAKNIQYF. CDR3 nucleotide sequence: TGTGCCAGCAGCTTGGCGGCAGGGGGCGACCGAGCCAAAAACATTCAGTACTTC. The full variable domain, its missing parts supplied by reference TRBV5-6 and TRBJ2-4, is DAGVTQSPTHLIKTRGQQVTLRCSPKSGHDTVSWYQQALGQGPQFIFQYYEEEERQRGNFPDRFSGHQFPNYSSELNVNALLLGDSALYLCASSLAAGGDRAKNIQYFGAGTRLSVL.

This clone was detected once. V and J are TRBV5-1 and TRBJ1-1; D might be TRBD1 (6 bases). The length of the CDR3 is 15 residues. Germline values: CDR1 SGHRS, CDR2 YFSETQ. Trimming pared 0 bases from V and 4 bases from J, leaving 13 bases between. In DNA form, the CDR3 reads TGCGCCAGCAGCTTGGCCGCAGGGGCCCCCACTGAAGCTTTCTTT. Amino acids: CASSLAAGAPTEAFF.

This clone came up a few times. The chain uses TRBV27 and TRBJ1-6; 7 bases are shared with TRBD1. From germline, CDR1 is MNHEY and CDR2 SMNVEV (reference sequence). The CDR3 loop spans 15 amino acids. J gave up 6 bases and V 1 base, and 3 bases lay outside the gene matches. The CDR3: CASSLWDRSNSPLHF. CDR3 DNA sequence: TGTGCCAGCAGTTTATGGGACAGATCTAATTCACCCCTCCACTTT.

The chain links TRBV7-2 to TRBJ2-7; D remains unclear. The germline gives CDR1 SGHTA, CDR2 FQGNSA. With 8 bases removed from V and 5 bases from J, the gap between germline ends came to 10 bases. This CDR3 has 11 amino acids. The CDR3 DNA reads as TGTGCCAGCCCCACCGGTCACGAGCAGTACTTC. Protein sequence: CASPTGHEQYF.

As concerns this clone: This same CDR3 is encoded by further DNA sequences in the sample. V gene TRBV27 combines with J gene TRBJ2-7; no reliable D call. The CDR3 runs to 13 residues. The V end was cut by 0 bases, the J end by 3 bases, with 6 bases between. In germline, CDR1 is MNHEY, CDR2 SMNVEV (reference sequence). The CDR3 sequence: CASSLSGDYEQYF. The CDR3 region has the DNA TGTGCCAGCAGTTTATCGGGCGACTACGAGCAGTACTTC.

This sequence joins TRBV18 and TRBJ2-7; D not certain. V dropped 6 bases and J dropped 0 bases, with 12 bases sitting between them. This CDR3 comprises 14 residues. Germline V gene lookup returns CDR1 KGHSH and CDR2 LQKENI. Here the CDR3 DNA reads TGTGCCAGCTCGCCAGCGAGGAGCTCCTACGAGCAGTACTTC. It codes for CASSPARSSYEQYF.

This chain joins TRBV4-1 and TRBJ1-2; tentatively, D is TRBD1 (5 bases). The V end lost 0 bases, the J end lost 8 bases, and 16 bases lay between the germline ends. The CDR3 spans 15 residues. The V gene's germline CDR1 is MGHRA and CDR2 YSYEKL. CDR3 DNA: TGCGCCAGCAGCCAAGATCGTTCAGGGTCCACAGGCTACACCTTC. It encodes CASSQDRSGSTGYTF.

The CDR3 protein is CASSPSRVSNEQFF. The CDR3, as DNA: TGTGCCAGCAGCCCCTCAAGGGTGAGCAATGAGCAGTTCTTC. The chain employs TRBV7-8 and TRBJ2-1, with D unclear. The CDR3 spans 14 residues. V lost 5 bases, J lost 6 bases, and 14 bases lay in between. Germline assignment: CDR1 SGHVS and CDR2 FQNEAQ.

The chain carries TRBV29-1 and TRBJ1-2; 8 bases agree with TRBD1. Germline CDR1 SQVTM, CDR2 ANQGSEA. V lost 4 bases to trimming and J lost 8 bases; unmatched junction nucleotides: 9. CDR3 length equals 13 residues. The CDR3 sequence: CSVVVAGGWGYTF. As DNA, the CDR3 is TGCAGCGTTGTTGTGGCAGGGGGCTGGGGCTACACCTTC.

The CDR3 here is CASKQGDVEQYF. CDR3 coding DNA: TGTGCCAGCAAACAGGGTGACGTCGAGCAGTACTTC. This rearrangement joins TRBV6-6 to TRBJ2-7; D is possibly TRBD1 (6 bases). The CDR3 loop spans 12 amino acids. Germline V lookup: CDR1 MNHNY, CDR2 SVGAGI (reference sequence). The V and J ends lost 7 bases and 6 bases respectively, with 13 bases between them.

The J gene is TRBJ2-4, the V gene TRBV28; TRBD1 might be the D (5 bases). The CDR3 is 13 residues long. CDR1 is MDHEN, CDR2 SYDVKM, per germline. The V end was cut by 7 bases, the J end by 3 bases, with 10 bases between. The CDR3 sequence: CASTGPNKNIQYF. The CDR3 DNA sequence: TGTGCCAGCACAGGGCCAAACAAAAACATTCAGTACTTC.

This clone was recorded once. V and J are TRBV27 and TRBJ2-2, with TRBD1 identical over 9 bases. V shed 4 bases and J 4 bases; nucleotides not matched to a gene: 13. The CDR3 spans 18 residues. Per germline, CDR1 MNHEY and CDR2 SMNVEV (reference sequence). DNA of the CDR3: TGTGCCAGCAGTTCCCTTTACCGGGACAGGGCAGGCACCGGGGAGCTGTTTTTT. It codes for CASSSLYRDRAGTGELFF.

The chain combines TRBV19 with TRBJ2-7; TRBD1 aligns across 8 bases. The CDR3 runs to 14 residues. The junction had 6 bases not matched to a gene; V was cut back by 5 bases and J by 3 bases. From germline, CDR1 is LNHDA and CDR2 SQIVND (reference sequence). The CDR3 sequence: CASSPQGANYEQYF. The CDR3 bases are TGTGCCAGTAGTCCTCAGGGGGCAAACTACGAGCAGTACTTC.

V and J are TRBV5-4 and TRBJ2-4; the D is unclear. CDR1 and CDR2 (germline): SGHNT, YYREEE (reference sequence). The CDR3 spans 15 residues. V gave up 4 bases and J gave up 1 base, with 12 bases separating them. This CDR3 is CASSTTLGAKNIQYF. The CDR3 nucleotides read TGTGCCAGCAGCACTACCTTGGGGGCCAAAAACATTCAGTACTTC. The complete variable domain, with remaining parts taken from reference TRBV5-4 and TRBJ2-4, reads ETGVTQSPTHLIKTRGQQVTLRCSSQSGHNTVSWYQQALGQGPQFIFQYYREEENGRGNFPPRFSGLQFPNYSSELNVNALELDDSALYLCASSTTLGAKNIQYFGAGTRLSVL.

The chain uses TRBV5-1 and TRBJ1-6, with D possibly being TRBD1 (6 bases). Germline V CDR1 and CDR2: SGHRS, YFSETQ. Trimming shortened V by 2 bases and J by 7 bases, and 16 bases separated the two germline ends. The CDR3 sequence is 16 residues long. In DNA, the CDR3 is TGCGCCAGCAGCTTAGGGCAGGGGTCGAGCAATTCACCCCTCCACTTT. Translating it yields CASSLGQGSSNSPLHF. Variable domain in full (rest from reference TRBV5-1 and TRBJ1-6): KAGVTQTPRYLIKTRGQQVTLSCSPISGHRSVSWYQQTPGQGLQFLFEYFSETQRNKGNFPGRFSGRQFSNSRSEMNVSTLELGDSALYLCASSLGQGSSNSPLHFGNGTRLTVT.

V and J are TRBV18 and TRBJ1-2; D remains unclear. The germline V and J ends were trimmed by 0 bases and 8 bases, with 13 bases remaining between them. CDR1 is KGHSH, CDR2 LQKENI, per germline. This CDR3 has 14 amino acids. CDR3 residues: CASSPPGAPGGYTF. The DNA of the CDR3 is TGTGCCAGCTCACCACCGGGAGCTCCTGGGGGCTACACCTTC.

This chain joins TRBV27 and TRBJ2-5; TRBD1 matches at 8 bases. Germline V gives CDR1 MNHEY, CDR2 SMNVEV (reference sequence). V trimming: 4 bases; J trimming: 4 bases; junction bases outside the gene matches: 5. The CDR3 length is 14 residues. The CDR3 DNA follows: TGTGCCAGCAGTTCGGTGACAGGGGCAGAGACCCAGTACTTC. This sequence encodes CASSSVTGAETQYF.

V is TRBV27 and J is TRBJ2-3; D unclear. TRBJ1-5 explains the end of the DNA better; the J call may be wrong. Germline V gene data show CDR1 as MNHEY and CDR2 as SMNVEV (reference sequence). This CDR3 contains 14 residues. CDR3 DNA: TGTGCCAGCAGTTCTTTTGCGGGGTCAGATACGCAGCATTTT. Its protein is CASSSFAGSDTQHF.

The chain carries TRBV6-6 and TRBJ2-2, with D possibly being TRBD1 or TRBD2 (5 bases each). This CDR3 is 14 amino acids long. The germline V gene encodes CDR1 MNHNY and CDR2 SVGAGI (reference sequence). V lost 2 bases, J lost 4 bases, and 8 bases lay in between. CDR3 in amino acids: CASSYRGRTGELFF. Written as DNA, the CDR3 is TGTGCCAGCAGTTACCGGGGACGCACCGGGGAGCTGTTTTTT.

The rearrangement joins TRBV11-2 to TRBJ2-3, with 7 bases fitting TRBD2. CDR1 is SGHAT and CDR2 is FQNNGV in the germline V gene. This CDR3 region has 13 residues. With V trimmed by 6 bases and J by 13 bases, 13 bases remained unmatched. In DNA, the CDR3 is TGTGCCAGCAGTAACGGGAGACGGGGGGAGGAGTATTTT. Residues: CASSNGRRGEEYF.